This T cell receptor (beta chain) emerged from a study of OX40 agonist ivuxolimab in advanced cancers. The overall study: Intravenous ivuxolimab was administered to patients every 2 weeks at 0.01 to 10 mg/kg. The eligibility criteria allowed prior anti-PD-1, anti-PD-L1 or anti-CTLA-4 therapy, and under 50% had some.

Method: immunoSEQ multiplex PCR; TCRdb's copy keeps in-frame clones and lacks some. Seen here are tens of thousands of clones, 85% to 95% observed once, and the top ten hold about 0.4%. Germline V lookup: CDR1 KGHSH, CDR2 LQKENI. This CDR3 contains 16 residues. V lost 3 bases and J lost 0; bases outside the gene matches: 2. V is TRBV18 and J is TRBJ1-5; 10 positions match TRBD1. Sequenced material: CD4+ or CD8+ T cells sorted from blood, taken in a trial of the OX40 agonist ivuxolimab. The sequence derives from an adult with an advanced solid tumor such as melanoma, head and neck, liver or kidney cancer. The CDR3 protein is CASSPTGGYSNQPQHF. CDR3 bases: TGTGCCAGCTCACCGACAGGGGGCTATAGCAATCAGCCCCAGCATTTT.